This T cell receptor (beta chain) was documented in a study of response to subunit inactivated influenza vaccine (dated by TCRdb to 2016 to 2019). Looking at the study overall: To follow how T cells responded to a trivalent subunit inactivated influenza vaccine, the researchers relied on deep quantitative profiling of the T cell receptor repertoire. On the study overall, not on this receptor specifically: According to the authors, only a limited number of new T cells may be recruited by each seasonal influenza vaccination.

This clonotype has ten or more counts. It has no known antigen specificity. Base qualities are not provided; no much larger clone lies one nucleotide away. The V and J ends are trimmed by 3 bases and 3 bases, leaving 17 bases between them. The germline V gene gives CDR1 as SGHAT and CDR2 as FQNNGV. From the cysteine through the phenylalanine, the CDR3 covers 16 amino acids. Here the CDR3 DNA is all that survives: 48 bases in frame from base 1. The library was generated by RT-PCR. TCRdb names Illumina HiSeq 2500 as the instrument used. In TCRdb, the public reads were trimmed at Q25 with fastp and aligned with MiXCR, with productive beta chains retained. Under each unique CDR3 protein, matching rows form one entry showing the most common genes and DNA. This sample gives hundreds of thousands of distinct CDR3 sequences in total; less than 8% of them show up just once. 10% to 15% of the sample is held by the ten biggest clonotypes.

The chain employs TRBV11-2 and TRBJ1-2; TRBD1 could be the D gene, as 5 bases match. This TCR was sampled from a man aged 50 to 69 who received an inactivated influenza vaccine. Donor details come from another sample of the same person, matched by shared clones. The sequencing here drew on PBMCs from blood, taken roughly 24 months after vaccination. The CDR3 protein sequence reads: CASSLTPGGSDYGYTF. The sequenced DNA is TGTGCCAGCAGCTTGACCCCTGGGGGGAGCGACTATGGCTACACCTTC.